The source of this T cell receptor beta chain is a study of OX40 agonist ivuxolimab in advanced cancers. About this clone: Its antigen remains unknown.

Study-level results: CD8+ T cells showed, on average, more clonal expansion than CD4+ cells.

Profiled with immunoSEQ multiplex PCR; TCRdb holds only in-frame clones, not every one. This repertoire shows some 76,000 clones, roughly nine tenths found once; its top ten account for 0.7% to 0.9%. CDR1 is SGHTA and CDR2 is FQGNSA in the germline V gene. CDR3 length: 15 amino acids. After removal of 0 bases from V and 2 bases from J, the junction contained 3 bases not matched to a gene. The chain recombines TRBV7-2 with TRBJ2-7; 8 bases align to TRBD1. This sequence originates from an adult with an advanced solid tumor such as melanoma, head and neck, liver or kidney cancer. Sequenced here: CD4+ or CD8+ T cells sorted from blood, sampled in a trial of the OX40 agonist ivuxolimab. The CDR3: CASSLARTGTYEQYF. The CDR3, as DNA: TGTGCCAGCAGCTTAGCTCGGACAGGGACCTACGAGCAGTACTTC.